Given below is one TCR beta chain in context. The junction had 11 bases not matched to a gene; V was cut back by 3 bases and J by 5 bases. The CDR3 sequence is 15 residues long. Looked up from germline, CDR1 is SGDLS and CDR2 is YYNGEE. The source of the sample is a study of long-term antiretroviral therapy in people with HIV. The authors ran the immunoSEQ assay, v3.0, at survey level. TCRdb's copy holds only in-frame clones and misses some; the assay was immunoSEQ multiplex PCR. Of approximately 35,000 clones detected, around 97% appear once; the ten largest clones hold approximately 3%. The receptor's source is a man younger than 45 with HIV. This chain uses TRBV9 with TRBJ2-7; 7 bases fit TRBD1. The sequences come from unsorted PBMCs, collected 6.9 years after starting antiretroviral therapy. CDR3: CASSAPGDRAHEQYF. The CDR3 nucleotides read TGTGCCAGCAGCGCGCCTGGAGACAGGGCCCACGAGCAGTACTTC.